This T cell receptor (beta chain) derives from a study of blood T cell repertoires in COVID-19 (dated by TCRdb to about 2020). For the wider study: Samples covering the acute and convalescent phases of COVID-19 were provided by collaborators in the United States, Italy and Spain. The prospective study material was composed of cDNA or gDNA derived from T cells, B-cell-depleted T cells, or PBMCs. The dataset comprised deeply sampled blood TCRbeta repertoires from subjects exposed to, actively infected with, or recovered from COVID-19. A freely available public database, intended as a resource for researchers studying the immune response to SARS-CoV-2, is where the repertoires were released. The samples were drawn from two sources: the first 160 participants of the ongoing ImmuneRACE study, and over 950 subjects contributed by 6 global collaborators. Nearly every sample came with metadata listing a de-identified subject ID, COVID-19 status, age in years and sex. Where available, HLA class I and class II types were obtained from metadata supplied by the sample provider rather than from assay-based typing.

A note on this clone: There is no known antigen for this receptor. No clone much larger than this one lies a single base away; base qualities are absent.

TCRbeta CDR3 regions were amplified from genomic DNA using the immunoSEQ Assay, a bias-controlled multiplex PCR. Per the source publication's procedure: Within the assay, amplification of reference gene primers was used to estimate how many nucleated cells each sample contained. To quantify the absolute abundance of each unique TCRbeta CDR3 rearrangement, sequence reads were collapsed and filtered. For each sample, productive Simpson clonality was calculated by taking the square root of Simpson's diversity index across productive rearrangements. TCRdb holds this immuneACCESS table with in-frame rearrangements only. Some clones are missing; in checked studies, unresolved V genes explain under half, and the rest has no known cause. That table supplies the V and J calls and clone size; D and trimming were determined from the DNA. The sample table lists hundreds of thousands of clones, about 80% of them with a count of one. In total, the top ten clones hold 2% to 3% of the sample.

The junction carries 10 bases between V and J, which are trimmed by 0 bases and 11 bases respectively. Per the germline V gene, MNHNS is the CDR1 and SASEGT is the CDR2. Including cysteine and phenylalanine, the CDR3 has 12 amino acids. Solely the CDR3 DNA is kept, with 36 bases framed from the first base. Each collaborating institution followed its own protocols to collect whole blood in K2EDTA tubes. For TCRbeta analysis, collaborators shipped samples in one of three forms: frozen whole blood, isolated PBMCs, or DNA extracted from either of those sample types. Findings and caveats that apply to the study as a whole: The amount of clinical and demographic metadata varied by source and participant and was provided uncurated.

The V gene is TRBV6-1 and the J gene is TRBJ1-1; too little of a D gene remains to name it. The TCR originated in a woman aged 40 to 50 with active or convalescent COVID-19. The source material was peripheral blood. The encoded CDR3 is CASSEALYMAFF. The DNA sequence is TGTGCCAGCAGTGAAGCCCTTTATATGGCTTTCTTT.